These 8 T cell receptor beta chains were sequenced from one sample in a study of blood T cell repertoires in COVID-19. This table comes from immunoSEQ multiplex PCR, and its TCRdb copy is limited to in-frame clones, with some not included. The sample records 96,000 or so clones, 85% to 95% being singletons. The source material was peripheral blood. These receptors were taken from a man aged 60 to 75 with acute or convalescent COVID-19.

The V and J genes are TRBV7-8 and TRBJ2-3; 11 bases align to TRBD2. J lost 6 bases, V lost 5 bases, and 7 bases had no gene match. The germline CDR1 and CDR2 sequences are SGHVS and FQNEAQ. The CDR3 length is 15 residues. The CDR3 loop reads CASSPLAGGADTQYF. DNA for the CDR3: TGTGCCAGCAGCCCTCTAGCGGGAGGTGCGGATACGCAGTATTTT.

This clone was counted a single time. This rearrangement joins TRBV29-1 to TRBJ2-7; 9 bases are a match to TRBD1. This CDR3 is 14 amino acids long. J gave up 0 bases and V 8 bases, and 8 bases lay outside the gene matches. CDR1 and CDR2 (germline): SQVTM, ANQGSEA. The DNA of the CDR3 is TGCAGCTTCTCGGACAGGGGAACCTCCTACGAGCAGTACTTC. Translation: CSFSDRGTSYEQYF.

This chain links TRBV9 with TRBJ2-7; 10 nucleotides align to TRBD2. Trimming removed 0 bases from V and 3 bases from J; junction bases left unmatched: 6. The CDR3 extends over 16 amino acids. From germline, CDR1 is SGDLS and CDR2 YYNGEE. In nucleotides, the CDR3 is TGTGCCAGCAGCGTAGGTAGGTTAGCGGGAGGCTACGAGCAGTACTTC. Encoded protein: CASSVGRLAGGYEQYF.

The chain joins TRBV5-1 to TRBJ2-2, with D possibly being TRBD1 (5 bases). Trimming took 0 bases from V and 6 from J, leaving 15 bases between them. Germline V gene data show CDR1 as SGHRS and CDR2 as YFSETQ. This CDR3 is built from 16 residues. The CDR3 sequence is CASSLGPGPQSGELFF. The CDR3, as DNA: TGCGCCAGCAGCTTGGGGCCAGGGCCACAGTCCGGGGAGCTGTTTTTT.

To note about this clone: One junction end does not reproduce the germline sequence, and a read error may be involved. This sequence joins TRBV6-4 and TRBJ2-1, with 12 positions matching TRBD2. CDR1 is MRHNA and CDR2 is SNTAGT in the germline V gene. The CDR3 spans 20 residues. CDR3 protein: CTPGSMTSGRMKSAGNEQFF. CDR3 coding DNA: TGCACCCCCGGCAGTATGACTAGCGGGAGAATGAAGTCAGCAGGCAATGAGCAGTTCTTC.

The sample holds one count of this clone. CDR3 DNA sequence: TGTGCCAGCAGCCTAGGGAGGGGTACAGATACGCAGTATTTT. Its translation is CASSLGRGTDTQYF. The genes are TRBV11-3 and TRBJ2-3, with 7 bases lining up with TRBD2. CDR1 and CDR2 (germline): SGHNT, YENEEA. With 5 bases clipped from V and 3 bases from J, the junction kept 5 bases outside the gene matches. The CDR3 loop spans 14 amino acids.

This chain uses TRBV6-5 with TRBJ1-1; TRBD1 might be the D (6 bases). V was pared by 2 bases and J by 3 bases, with 7 bases between. The CDR3 has 13 amino acids. Germline V CDR1 and CDR2: MNHEY, SVGAGI. For the CDR3, the DNA is TGTGCCAGCAGTTACCGGACAGACACTGAAGCTTTCTTT. Translated, it gives CASSYRTDTEAFF.

The J gene is TRBJ1-1, the V gene TRBV13; tentative D call: TRBD1 (6 bases). The CDR3 extends over 14 amino acids. Trimming left V 6 bases short and J 5 bases short, with 16 bases between. Germline V gene sequence: CDR1 PRHDT, CDR2 FYEKMQ (reference sequence). The CDR3 spells CASRKGTLETEAFF. The CDR3 DNA follows: TGTGCCAGCAGGAAAGGGACACTGGAGACTGAAGCTTTCTTT.